Sequencing of this T cell receptor (beta chain) was carried out in a study of OX40 agonist ivuxolimab in advanced cancers. Background on the study: Dose-escalation patients' cancers were hepatocellular carcinoma, melanoma, renal cell or head and neck cancer. Study-wide findings and caveats: CD8+ T cells averaged more expanded clones than CD4+.

Generated by immunoSEQ multiplex PCR, the TCRdb table keeps only in-frame clones and is missing some. The sample yields under 85,000 clones, approximately 90% seen once. This clone was seen just once. What it binds is not known. The CDR3 runs to 17 residues. Germline trimming cut 7 bases from V and 4 bases from J; bases unmatched to any gene: 17. CDR1 SGHKS and CDR2 YYEKEE come from the germline V gene (reference sequence). The V gene is TRBV5-5, the J gene TRBJ1-5, with TRBD1 matching over 7 bases. This sequence was found in an adult with an advanced solid tumor such as melanoma, head and neck, liver or kidney cancer. The source was CD4+ or CD8+ T cells sorted from blood, collected in a trial of the OX40 agonist ivuxolimab. The CDR3 here is CASSPGRGRFINQPQHF. The CDR3 DNA sequence: TGTGCCAGCTCCCCGGGCAGGGGGAGATTTATAAATCAGCCCCAGCATTTT. The variable domain in full, with the rest retrieved from reference TRBV5-5 and TRBJ1-5, is DAGVTQSPTHLIKTRGQQVTLRCSPISGHKSVSWYQQVLGQGPQFIFQYYEKEERGRGNFPDRFSARQFPNYSSELNVNALLLGDSALYLCASSPGRGRFINQPQHFGDGTRLSIL.